The 11 T cell receptor beta chains below were found in one sample sequenced in a study of radiotherapy plus CTLA-4 blockade in lung cancer (dated by TCRdb to about 2018). The receptor library was made with the immunoSEQ multiplex PCR assay. TCRdb's version of the immuneACCESS table is confined to in-frame rearrangements and falls short of the full clone set. An unresolved V gene accounts for under half of the shortfall where checked; the remainder is of unknown origin. For this sample there are about 86,000 clones; around 86% appear just once. The ten largest clones capture roughly 0.8% of the sample. The source was peripheral blood, collected from a patient treated with radiotherapy plus ipilimumab. The source of these receptors is a human donor with non-small cell lung cancer who had stable disease on radiotherapy plus ipilimumab.

The genes are TRBV5-1 and TRBJ2-7; the match to TRBD1 covers 8 bases. The germline V gene has CDR1 SGHRS and CDR2 YFSETQ. Losses at the gene ends were 3 bases for V and 6 bases for J; bases not matched to a gene: 8. The CDR3 runs 14 residues. The DNA of the CDR3 is TGCGCCAGCAGCTACCGGACAGGGTCGAGCGAGCAGTACTTC. Protein: CASSYRTGSSEQYF.

This clone was seen a single time. This chain links TRBV9 with TRBJ2-1; 8 bases fit TRBD2. J gave up 4 bases and V 0 bases, and 3 bases lay outside the gene matches. The germline V gene has CDR1 SGDLS and CDR2 YYNGEE. The CDR3 is 15 amino acids. CDR3 nucleotides: TGTGCCAGCAGCGTAGCAGCGGGGGTATACAATGAGCAGTTCTTC. As protein: CASSVAAGVYNEQFF.

The chain is built from TRBV6-6 and TRBJ1-4; weak D call: TRBD1 (5 bases). V lost 2 bases and J lost 7, with 11 bases in between. CDR3 length: 14 amino acids. Germline CDR1 and CDR2: MNHNY and SVGAGI (reference sequence). The CDR3 spells CASSYGGTIEKLFF. The CDR3 DNA follows: TGTGCCAGCAGTTACGGGGGGACCATTGAAAAACTGTTTTTT.

This clone was detected once. V is TRBV28 and J is TRBJ2-2; D may correspond to TRBD1 or TRBD2 (5 bases each). The CDR3 loop spans 12 amino acids. The germline V and J ends were trimmed by 5 bases and 6 bases, with 7 bases remaining between them. Germline values: CDR1 MDHEN, CDR2 SYDVKM. Here the CDR3 DNA reads TGTGCCAGCAGTACGGGACCCGGGGAGCTGTTTTTT. Encoded protein: CASSTGPGELFF.

This chain joins TRBV5-1 and TRBJ1-3; TRBD1 agrees at 7 bases. V lost 5 bases to trimming and J lost 3 bases; unmatched junction nucleotides: 5. CDR3 length: 14 amino acids. Germline CDR1 reads SGHRS; CDR2 reads YFSETQ. The CDR3 DNA follows: TGCGCCAGCAGTTCCGGGACAGATGGAAACACCATATATTTT. Encoded protein: CASSSGTDGNTIYF.

This sequence joins TRBV25-1 and TRBJ1-1, with TRBD1 matching 10 bases. Germline V gene sequence: CDR1 MGHDK, CDR2 SYGVNS. The CDR3 is 18 residues long. After removal of 1 base from V and 3 bases from J, the junction contained 11 bases not matched to a gene. CDR3: CASSESRPGTGAHTEAFF. CDR3 nucleotide sequence: TGTGCCAGCAGTGAATCCCGGCCCGGGACAGGGGCCCACACTGAAGCTTTCTTT. Full variable domain (missing parts from reference TRBV25-1 and TRBJ1-1): EADIYQTPRYLVIGTGKKITLECSQTMGHDKMYWYQQDPGMELHLIHYSYGVNSTEKGDLSSESTVSRIRTEHFPLTLESARPSHTSQYLCASSESRPGTGAHTEAFFGQGTRLTVV.

This clone appeared once. The V and J genes are TRBV10-1 and TRBJ1-4, with a tentative D call TRBD1 (5 bases). Trimming shortened V by 5 bases and J by 5 bases, and 12 bases separated the two germline ends. Germline CDR1 is WNHNN and CDR2 is SYGVQD (reference sequence). This CDR3 contains 14 residues. The CDR3 reads CASSKGHGNEKLFF. The CDR3 nucleotides are TGCGCCAGCAGTAAGGGGCACGGAAATGAAAAACTGTTTTTT.

The V gene is TRBV4-1, the J gene TRBJ1-1; D gene ambiguous. Germline loops: CDR1 MGHRA, CDR2 YSYEKL. The V and J ends lost 1 base and 1 base respectively, with 13 bases between them. The length of the CDR3 is 16 residues. CDR3 nucleotides: TGCGCCAGCAGCCAAGGTACTACAGATAGGAACACTGAAGCTTTCTTT. This encodes CASSQGTTDRNTEAFF.

The chain links TRBV7-9 to TRBJ2-7; 7 bases line up with TRBD1. The J segment lost 0 bases and the V segment lost 1 base, leaving 15 bases of the junction unmatched. There are 19 residues in the CDR3. CDR1 is SEHNR and CDR2 is FQNEAQ in the germline V gene (reference sequence). The CDR3 here is CASSLGAPDRSFFSYEQYF. The CDR3 coding sequence is TGTGCCAGCAGCTTAGGAGCACCGGACAGGTCTTTTTTCTCCTACGAGCAGTACTTC.

The V and J genes are TRBV11-2 and TRBJ1-3; D not certain. This CDR3 is 15 amino acids long. Per germline, CDR1 SGHAT and CDR2 FQNNGV. Trimming took off 5 bases at V and 0 bases at J, with 11 bases between the two ends. CDR3 coding DNA: TGTGCCAGCAGCCTACGGGCCGACTCTGGAAACACCATATATTTT. It is translated as CASSLRADSGNTIYF.

The chain's CDR3 is CASSYSGRSQETQYF. The CDR3, as DNA: TGTGCCAGCAGTTACTCGGGACGATCCCAAGAGACCCAGTACTTC. The V and J genes are TRBV6-5 and TRBJ2-5; D assignment may be TRBD1 or TRBD2 (5 bases each). CDR3 size: 15 residues. V dropped 0 bases and J dropped 1 base, with 9 bases sitting between them. The V gene's germline CDR1 is MNHEY and CDR2 SVGAGI.